This T cell receptor beta chain is drawn from a study of T-cell reconstitution after alpha-beta-depleted transplantation in children. Study-wide results and caveats: Alpha-beta T cells about two months after transplant reportedly derived from several hundred expanded graft clones.

Unique molecular identifiers were used in preparing the TCRbeta library. TCRdb reprocessed the PCR reads via MiXCR and lists one record per CDR3 protein. There are 200,000 to 250,000 distinct CDR3 sequences in the sample; 9.5% to 13% occur only once, and under 30% lies in the top ten. The germline V gene has CDR1 SQVTM and CDR2 ANQGSEA. This CDR3 has 14 residues. With V trimmed by 6 bases and J by 4 bases, 11 bases remained unmatched. This clonotype was seen at least ten times. What it binds is not known. The TCR originated in a child less than two years old with acute myeloid leukemia, due to receive a stem cell transplant. This chain connects TRBV29-1 to TRBJ1-2, with TRBD1 matching 7 bases. The sequences come from PBMCs, collected before TCRalphabeta/CD19-depleted stem cell transplant. CDR3: CSVGGQRTSYGYTF. Here the CDR3 DNA reads TGCAGCGTGGGGGGACAGCGAACATCCTATGGCTACACCTTC.